This TCR beta chain was captured by sequencing in a study of Graves' ophthalmopathy and Graves' hyperthyroidism. Study-wide context: At the time of initial diagnosis and before any treatment, peripheral blood was collected.

Over 18 months of follow-up, stable hyperthyroidism required that no ophthalmopathy appear. New diagnoses, under 2 months' duration, and ages 18 to 65 characterized the hyperthyroidism patients. CDR3 regions of TCR beta were amplified from RNA transcripts. An opening RT-PCR round employed HTBI primers and preceded a second-round multiplex PCR. TCRdb re-called the multiplex PCR reads with MiXCR, one entry per CDR3 protein. This sample has hundreds of thousands of distinct CDR3 sequences, with approximately 21% found just once. Germline V gene data show CDR1 as SNHLY and CDR2 as FYNNEI. Trimming removed 3 bases at V and 9 bases at J, with 15 bases between. The CDR3 consists of 14 residues. Whole-study results and caveats: Among expanded thyroid clonotypes above 0.001 frequency, most also occurred in blood.

This clonotype showed up just a few times. Its antigen is not known. The J gene is TRBJ1-5, the V gene TRBV2; D remains unclear. Sequences were obtained from peripheral blood. This TCR was recovered from a woman aged 18-29 years with stable Graves' hyperthyroidism. CDR3 coding DNA: TGTGCCAGCAGTGATGGGTCCGACGGTCGGCCCCAGCATTTT. This sequence encodes CASSDGSDGRPQHF. Full variable domain (remainder filled in from reference TRBV2 and TRBJ1-5): EPEVTQTPSHQVTQMGQEVILRCVPISNHLYFYWYRQILGQKVEFLVSFYNNEISEKSEIFDDQFSVERPDGSNFTLKIRSTKLEDSAMYFCASSDGSDGRPQHFGDGTRLSIL.